The clone carrying this T cell receptor beta chain was counted only a few times. Antigen specificity is unknown. The CDR3 covers 18 residues. CDR1 is LGHNA, CDR2 YSLEER, per germline. V was shortened by 0 bases and J by 0 bases, with 15 bases between the two germline ends. The sample comes from a study of T cell responses to AZD1222 COVID-19 vaccine. General study findings and limits: Baseline seropositivity characterized only six AZD1222 recipients. All repertoire sampling was performed exclusively after the peak T cell response. Donors were largely white British and mainly female; clonal diversity was possibly underestimated.

The table came from immunoSEQ multiplex PCR; TCRdb's copy has only in-frame clones and leaves some out. Found here are 100,000 to 130,000 clones, roughly 87% of them singletons; the top ten hold 3.5% to 4.5%. Sequencing used peripheral blood, obtained on day 0 of AZD1222 vaccination. This chain joins TRBV4-3 and TRBJ1-3; possibly TRBD1 for D (5 bases). The source of this sequence is an adult in good health. For the CDR3, the DNA is TGCGCCAGCAGCCAAGATCTCGGGGGGACGGTCTCTGGAAACACCATATATTTT. Its translation: CASSQDLGGTVSGNTIYF.